This TCR beta chain was captured in a study of cytomegalovirus exposure and HLA in healthy donors. Study background: A subsequent analysis reported that the 120 validation repertoires were produced on the same platform that had also been used for the 666 first-cohort repertoires.

Profiling relied on immunoSEQ multiplex PCR, and the TCRdb table lists in-frame clones only, not all of them. This sample carries 80,000 or so clones, 85% to 95% of them seen once, and the ten largest clones take 0.6% to 0.7%. CDR3 length: 12 residues. The J segment lost 8 bases and the V segment lost 8 bases, leaving 7 bases of the junction unmatched. Germline V gene data show CDR1 as SEHNR and CDR2 as FQNEAQ (reference sequence). Whole-study results and caveats: For most TCR sequences rarity was the rule, although some public TCRs occurred in many donors.

Separation from the roughly 600-subject first cohort characterized the roughly 120-subject validation cohort, to which the donors belonged. Points on this clone: Its antigen is as yet unknown.

This TCR was sampled from a woman aged 18-29 years in good health and CMV-seronegative. The chain uses TRBV7-9 and TRBJ1-2; the match to TRBD1 covers 8 bases. The sequencing input was PBMCs. CDR3 sequence reads: CASGYTGGGYTF. CDR3 nucleotide sequence: TGTGCCAGCGGCTATACAGGGGGAGGCTACACCTTC.